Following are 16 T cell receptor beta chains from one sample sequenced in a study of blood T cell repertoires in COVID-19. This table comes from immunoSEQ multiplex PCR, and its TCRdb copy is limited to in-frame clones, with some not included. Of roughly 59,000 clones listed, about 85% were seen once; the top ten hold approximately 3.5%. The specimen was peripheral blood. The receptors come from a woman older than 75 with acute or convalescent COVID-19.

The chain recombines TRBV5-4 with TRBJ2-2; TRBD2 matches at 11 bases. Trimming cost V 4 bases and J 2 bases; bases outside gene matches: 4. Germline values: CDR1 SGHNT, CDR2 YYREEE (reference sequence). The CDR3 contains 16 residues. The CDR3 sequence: CASSPGTSGNTGELFF. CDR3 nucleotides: TGTGCCAGCAGCCCAGGGACTAGCGGAAACACCGGGGAGCTGTTTTTT.

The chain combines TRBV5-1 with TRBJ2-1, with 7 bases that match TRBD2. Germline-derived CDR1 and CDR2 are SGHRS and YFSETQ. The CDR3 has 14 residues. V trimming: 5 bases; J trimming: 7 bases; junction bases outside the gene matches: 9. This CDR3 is CASSYTTRENEQFF. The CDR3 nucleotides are TGCGCCAGCAGTTATACAACGCGGGAGAATGAGCAGTTCTTC.

CDR3 bases: TGTGCCACCAGCGTCGGACAGGGTCAAGGAGTGACCCAGTACTTC. It encodes CATSVGQGQGVTQYF. The V and J genes are TRBV15 and TRBJ2-5, with 8 bases identical to TRBD1. This CDR3 region has 15 residues. Germline-derived CDR1 and CDR2 are LNHNV and YYDKDF (reference sequence). Trimming cost V 5 bases and J 7 bases; bases outside gene matches: 12.

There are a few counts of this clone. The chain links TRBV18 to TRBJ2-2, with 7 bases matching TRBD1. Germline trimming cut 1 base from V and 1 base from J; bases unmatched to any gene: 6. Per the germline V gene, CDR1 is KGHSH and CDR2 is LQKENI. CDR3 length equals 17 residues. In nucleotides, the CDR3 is TGTGCCAGCTCACCACAAAAGACAGGGTTGAACACCGGGGAGCTGTTTTTT. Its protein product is CASSPQKTGLNTGELFF.

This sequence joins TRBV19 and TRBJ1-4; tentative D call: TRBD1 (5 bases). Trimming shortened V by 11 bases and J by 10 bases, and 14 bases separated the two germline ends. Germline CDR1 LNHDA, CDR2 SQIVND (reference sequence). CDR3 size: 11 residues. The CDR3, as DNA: TGTGCCTCTACGGACACCTTAAAACTGTTTTTT. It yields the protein CASTDTLKLFF.

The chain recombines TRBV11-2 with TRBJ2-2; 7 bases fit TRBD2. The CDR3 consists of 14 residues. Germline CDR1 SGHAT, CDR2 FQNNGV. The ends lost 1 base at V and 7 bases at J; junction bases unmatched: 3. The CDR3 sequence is CASSLAGGSGELFF. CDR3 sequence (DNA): TGTGCCAGCAGCTTAGCGGGGGGAAGCGGGGAGCTGTTTTTT.

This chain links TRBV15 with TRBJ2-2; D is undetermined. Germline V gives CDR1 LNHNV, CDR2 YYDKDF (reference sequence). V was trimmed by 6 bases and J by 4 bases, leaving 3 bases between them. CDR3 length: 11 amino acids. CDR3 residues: CATRATGELFF. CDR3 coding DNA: TGTGCCACCAGGGCCACCGGGGAGCTGTTTTTT.

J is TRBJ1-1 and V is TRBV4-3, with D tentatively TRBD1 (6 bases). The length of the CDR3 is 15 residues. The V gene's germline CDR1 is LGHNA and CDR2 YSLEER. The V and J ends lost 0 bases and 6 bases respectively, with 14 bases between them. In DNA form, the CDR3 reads TGCGCCAGCAGCCAAGAACCAGGGGTGGCCGCTGAAGCTTTCTTT. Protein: CASSQEPGVAAEAFF.

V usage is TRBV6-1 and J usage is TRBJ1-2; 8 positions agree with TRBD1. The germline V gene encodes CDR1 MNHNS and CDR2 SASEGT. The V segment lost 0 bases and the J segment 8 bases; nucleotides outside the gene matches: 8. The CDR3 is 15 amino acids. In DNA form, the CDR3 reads TGTGCCAGCAGTGAAGCTCGGTCAGGGGGCGGCGGCTACACCTTC. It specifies CASSEARSGGGGYTF.

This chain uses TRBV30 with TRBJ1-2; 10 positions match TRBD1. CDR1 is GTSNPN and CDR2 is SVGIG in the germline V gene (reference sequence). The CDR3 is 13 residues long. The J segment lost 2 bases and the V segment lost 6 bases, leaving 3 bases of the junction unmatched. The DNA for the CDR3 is TGTGCCTGCATGGACAGGGGGAACTATGGCTACACCTTC. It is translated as CACMDRGNYGYTF.

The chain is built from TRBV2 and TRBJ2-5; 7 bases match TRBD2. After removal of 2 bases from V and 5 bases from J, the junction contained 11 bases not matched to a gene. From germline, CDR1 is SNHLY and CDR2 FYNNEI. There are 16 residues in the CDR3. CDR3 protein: CASSEIFLAGEETQYF. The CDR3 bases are TGTGCCAGCAGTGAAATCTTTTTAGCGGGCGAGGAGACCCAGTACTTC.

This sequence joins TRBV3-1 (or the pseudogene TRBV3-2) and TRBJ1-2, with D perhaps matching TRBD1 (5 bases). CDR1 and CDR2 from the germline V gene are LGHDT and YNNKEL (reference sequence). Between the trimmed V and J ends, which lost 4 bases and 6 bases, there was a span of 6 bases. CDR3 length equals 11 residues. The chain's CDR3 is CASSRGNGYTF. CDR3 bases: TGTGCCAGCAGCCGGGGCAATGGCTACACCTTC.

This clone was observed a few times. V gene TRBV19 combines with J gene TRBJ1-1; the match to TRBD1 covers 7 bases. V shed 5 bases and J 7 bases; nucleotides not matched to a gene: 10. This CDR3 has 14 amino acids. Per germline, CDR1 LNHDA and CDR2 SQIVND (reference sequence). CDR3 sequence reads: CASSRVDRSYEAFF. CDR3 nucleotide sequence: TGTGCCAGTAGTCGAGTGGACAGGAGCTATGAAGCTTTCTTT. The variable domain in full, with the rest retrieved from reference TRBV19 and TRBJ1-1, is DGGITQSPKYLFRKEGQNVTLSCEQNLNHDAMYWYRQDPGQGLRLIYYSQIVNDFQKGDIAEGYSVSREKKESFPLTVTSAQKNPTAFYLCASSRVDRSYEAFFGQGTRLTVV.

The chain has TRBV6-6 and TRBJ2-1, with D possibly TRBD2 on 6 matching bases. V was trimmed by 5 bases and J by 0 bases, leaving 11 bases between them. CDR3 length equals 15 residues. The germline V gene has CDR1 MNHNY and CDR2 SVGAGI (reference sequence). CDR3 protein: CASSPRGSSYNEQFF. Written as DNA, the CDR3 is TGTGCCAGCAGTCCCCGGGGGAGCTCCTACAATGAGCAGTTCTTC.

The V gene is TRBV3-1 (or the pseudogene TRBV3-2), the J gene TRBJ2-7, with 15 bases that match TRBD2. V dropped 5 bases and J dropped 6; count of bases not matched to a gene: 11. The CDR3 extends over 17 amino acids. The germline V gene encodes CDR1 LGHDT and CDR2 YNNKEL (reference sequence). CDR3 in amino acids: CASSKLGLAGGPSEQYF. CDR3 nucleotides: TGTGCCAGCAGCAAGCTAGGACTAGCGGGAGGGCCGTCCGAGCAGTACTTC.

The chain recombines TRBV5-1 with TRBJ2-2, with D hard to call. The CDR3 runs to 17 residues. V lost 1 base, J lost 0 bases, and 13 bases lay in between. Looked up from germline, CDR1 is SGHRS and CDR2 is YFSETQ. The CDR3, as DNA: TGCGCCAGCAGCTTGACCACTCAAGCTCCGAACACCGGGGAGCTGTTTTTT. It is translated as CASSLTTQAPNTGELFF.